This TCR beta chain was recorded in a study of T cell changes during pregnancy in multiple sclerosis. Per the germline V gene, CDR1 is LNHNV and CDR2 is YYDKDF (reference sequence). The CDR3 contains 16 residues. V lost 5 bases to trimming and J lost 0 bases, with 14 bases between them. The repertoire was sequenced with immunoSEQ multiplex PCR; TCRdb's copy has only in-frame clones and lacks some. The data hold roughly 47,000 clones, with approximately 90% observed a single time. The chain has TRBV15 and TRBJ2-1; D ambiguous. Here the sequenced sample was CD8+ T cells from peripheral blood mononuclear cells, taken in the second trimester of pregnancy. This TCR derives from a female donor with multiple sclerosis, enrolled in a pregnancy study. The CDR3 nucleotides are TGTGCCACCAGCGACTCGCCTCCTAGCTCCTACAATGAGCAGTTCTTC. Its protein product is CATSDSPPSSYNEQFF.